This T cell receptor beta chain was recovered during a study of blood T cell repertoires in COVID-19. Study-level background: The cDNA or gDNA used as material had been derived from T cells, B-cell-depleted T cells, or PBMCs.

Produced via immunoSEQ multiplex PCR; TCRdb's table is partial and in-frame only. The sample shows around 32,000 clones, approximately 93% of them seen only once. The CDR3 length is 13 residues. V was shortened by 4 bases and J by 3 bases, with 10 bases between the two germline ends. Per the germline V gene, CDR1 is LNHDA and CDR2 is SQIVND (reference sequence). This clonotype was sampled from a male donor with active COVID-19. What was sequenced was peripheral blood. This chain connects TRBV19 to TRBJ2-7, with D perhaps matching TRBD2 (6 bases). CDR3 nucleotides: TGTGCCAGTAGTACCGCCGGGGGCTACGAGCAGTACTTC. Protein sequence: CASSTAGGYEQYF.